Listed below are T cell receptor beta chains from one sample, sequenced in a study of regulatory T cells in long-lasting Graves disease. TCRdb analysed the multiplex PCR reads with MiXCR anew, one entry per CDR3 protein. The table records hundreds of thousands of distinct CDR3 sequences, around 20% of them present only once. The sequencing here drew on peripheral blood mononuclear cells (PBMCs), taken when the disease was refractory, from a patient treated with antithyroid drugs. Every receptor here comes from a female donor with Graves disease. Each CDR3 is given with its conserved first and last residue. The order of the fields is D gene, clone size, V gene, J gene, CDR3 DNA, CDR3 protein. The D gene is left open where the match is weak. Not every row has a clone size; where given, it reads once, few, many or a size class.

TRBD2	many	TRBV2	TRBJ2-7	TGTGCCAGCACCCGACTAGCGGGAGTCGACGAGCAGTACTTC	CASTRLAGVDEQYF
TRBD2	few	TRBV28	TRBJ2-2	TGTGCCAGCAGTACTCGACCCGGGACTAGTGCCGGGGAGCTGTTTTTT	CASSTRPGTSAGELFF
-	many	TRBV7-3	TRBJ2-7	TGTGCCAGCAGCCACCCCCGGGCCCACCCAACCTACGAGCAGTACTTC	CASSHPRAHPTYEQYF
TRBD2	few	TRBV27	TRBJ2-7	TGTGCCAGCAGTTACGGACTAGCGGGAGATTTCTACGAGCAGTACTTC	CASSYGLAGDFYEQYF
-	once	TRBV20-1	TRBJ2-7	TGCAGTGCTAGAAGGTTAACAGTCATTACCTACGGGCAGTACTTC	CSARRLTVITYGQYF
-	many	TRBV7-9	TRBJ2-5	TGTGCCAGCAGACAGTCGGGGGTACAAGAGACCCAGTACTTC	CASRQSGVQETQYF
-	few	TRBV9	TRBJ2-2	TGTGCCAGCAGCGTAACACCAAACACCGGGGAGCTGTTTTTT	CASSVTPNTGELFF
-	many	TRBV12-3/TRBV12-4	TRBJ1-5	TGTGCCAGCTCACCACCCGGGGGAGGGTTAAATCAGCCCCAGCATTTT	CASSPPGGGLNQPQHF
-	many	TRBV6-2/TRBV6-3	TRBJ1-1	TGTGCCAGCAGTTACTCGGGGCAGATGAACACTGAAGCTTTCTTT	CASSYSGQMNTEAFF
-	few	TRBV4-1	TRBJ1-1	TGCGCCAGCAGCCGCCATGGGGTGCCCACTGAAGCTTTCTTT	CASSRHGVPTEAFF
-	few	TRBV9	TRBJ2-2	TGTGCCAGCAGCGGACAGGGGGAGCTGTTTTTT	CASSGQGELFF
TRBD1	many	TRBV18	TRBJ2-5	TGTGCCAGCTCACCACCGACAGGGCCGGGAGAGACCCAGTACTTC	CASSPPTGPGETQYF
-	few	TRBV13	TRBJ1-1	TGTGCCAGCAGCTTAAGCCAGCCTGAAGCTTTCTTT	CASSLSQPEAFF
-	many	TRBV6-1	TRBJ2-2	TGTGCCAGCCGAGCCAGCACCGGGGAGCTGTTTTTT	CASRASTGELFF
-	few	TRBV28	TRBJ2-3	TGTGCCAGCAGTCGGGACACGCAGTATTTT	CASSRDTQYF
-	-	TRBV28	TRBJ2-1	TGTGCCAGCAGACTGTCTACCCCCTACAATGAGCAGTTCTTC	CASRLSTPYNEQFF
-	few	TRBV15	TRBJ2-2	TGTGCCACCAGCAGAGTATGGCAGGGCCTAGTCACCGGGGAGCTGTTTTTT	CATSRVWQGLVTGELFF
-	-	TRBV5-4	TRBJ2-7	TGTGCCAGCAGCTTACAAGCCGGGACCCCGTACTACGAGCAGTACTTC	CASSLQAGTPYYEQYF
-	-	TRBV28	TRBJ2-7	TGTGCCAGCAGTCACAGGGAGCCTTTGTACTTC	CASSHREPLYF
-	few	TRBV3-1	TRBJ1-5	TGTGCCAGCAGCCAAGGAAGGTATCAGCCCCAGCATTTT	CASSQGRYQPQHF
-	-	TRBV10-3	TRBJ2-1	TGTGCCATCAGTGATTCCGACAATGAGCAGTTCTTC	CAISDSDNEQFF
TRBD1	-	TRBV27	TRBJ1-1	TGTGCCAGCAGCCTGAGGGACAGGGACACTGAAGCTTTCTTT	CASSLRDRDTEAFF
-	few	TRBV18	TRBJ1-1	TGTGCCAGCTCAGAAATCCGACCATCTGAAGCTTTCTTT	CASSEIRPSEAFF
TRBD1	many	TRBV16	TRBJ1-4	TGTGCCAGCAGCCAGCCCCTGACAGGGAATGAAAAACTGTTTTTT	CASSQPLTGNEKLFF
TRBD1	few	TRBV7-9	TRBJ2-5	TGTGCCAGCAGCGACAACAGGGGGAGCGGGCAAGAGACCCAGTACTTC	CASSDNRGSGQETQYF
TRBD2	-	TRBV14	TRBJ2-7	TGTGCCAGCAGCCAGGAGGCGGGAGGTGGGTCCTACGAGCAGTACTTC	CASSQEAGGGSYEQYF
TRBD2	few	TRBV14	TRBJ2-7	TGTGCCAGCAGCCATAAAGAGCGGGAGCCCCACGAGCAGTACTTC	CASSHKEREPHEQYF
-	-	TRBV5-8	TRBJ1-4	TGTGCCAGCAGCCGAGGGATTGCAACTAATGAAAAACTGTTTTTT	CASSRGIATNEKLFF
-	-	TRBV6-9	TRBJ1-1	TGTGCCAGCAGTTATAACGGTGAAGCTTTCTTT	CASSYNGEAFF
-	many	TRBV5-1	TRBJ2-7	TGCGCCAGCAGCGCGAGGGGGGGGGACTACGAGCAGTACTTC	CASSARGGDYEQYF
TRBD1	-	TRBV3-1	TRBJ1-3	TGTGCCAGCAGCCAAACCACCGGGACAGCGGGAAACACCATATATTTT	CASSQTTGTAGNTIYF
-	-	TRBV7-2	TRBJ1-2	TGTGCCAGCAGCCATACAAAGGGGTATGGCTACACCTTC	CASSHTKGYGYTF
-	many	TRBV6-5	TRBJ2-5	TGTGCCAGCAGTTACGGGAGGGGACAGCAAGAGACCCAGTACTTC	CASSYGRGQQETQYF
TRBD2	few	TRBV19	TRBJ2-4	TGTGCCAGTAGTACTAGCGGGACGTCGAACATTCAGTACTTC	CASSTSGTSNIQYF
-	-	TRBV19	TRBJ2-5	TGTGCCAGTAAATACAGTTTCGATGGCCAAGAGACCCAGTACTTC	CASKYSFDGQETQYF
TRBD2	-	TRBV9	TRBJ2-7	TGTGCCAGCAGCTCCTCCCCCAAGGCGGGAGACCACGAGCAGTACTTC	CASSSSPKAGDHEQYF
-	-	TRBV28	TRBJ2-1	TGTGCCAGCACCGGATCGGCGGGAAGCTCCTACAATGAGCAGTTCTTC	CASTGSAGSSYNEQFF
-	-	TRBV5-1	TRBJ2-6	TGCGCCAGCAGCTTGCCCACATCCTCTGGGGCCAACGTCCTGACTTTC	CASSLPTSSGANVLTF
TRBD1	many	TRBV7-2	TRBJ1-1	TGTGCCAGCAGCTTAGTTGGACAGGGGGCGAAAGCTTTCTTT	CASSLVGQGAKAFF
-	many	TRBV12-3/TRBV12-4	TRBJ2-2	TGTGCCAGCAGTACCCCCGGGCAGACCGGGGAGCTGTTTTTT	CASSTPGQTGELFF
-	many	TRBV28	TRBJ1-5	TGTGCCAGCAGACCAAGGCAACGGGTGGATCAGCCCCAGCATTTT	CASRPRQRVDQPQHF